The following is a TCR beta chain sequence with its context. Its antigen is undetermined. The ends lost 5 bases at V and 2 bases at J; junction bases unmatched: 8. Germline CDR1 reads SGHVS; CDR2 reads FQNEAQ. This CDR3 is 16 amino acids long. Primers included in the PCR were 60 Vbeta and 13 Jbeta primers. Libraries were prepared by immunoSEQ multiplex PCR; TCRdb keeps only in-frame clonotypes and omits some of them. The sample includes roughly 160,000 clones, 84% seen only once; the top ten take roughly 1%. This record belongs to a study of cytomegalovirus exposure and HLA in healthy donors. Study-level points and caveats: Based on reports, TCR beta sequences accurately predicted HLA-A and HLA-B alleles for most subjects.

This receptor was taken from a man between 25 and 39 years old in good health and CMV-seronegative. The V and J genes are TRBV7-8 and TRBJ2-3; 9 bases map to TRBD1. The sequencing sample was made of PBMCs. The CDR3 region is CASSRGTGGLTDTQYF. The DNA for the CDR3 is TGTGCCAGCAGCCGGGGTACAGGGGGCCTCACAGATACGCAGTATTTT. The full variable domain, rest sourced from reference TRBV7-8 and TRBJ2-3, is GAGVSQSPRYKVAKRGQDVALRCDPISGHVSLFWYQQALGQGPEFLTYFQNEAQLDKSGLPSDRFFAERPEGSVSTLKIQRTQQEDSAVYLCASSRGTGGLTDTQYFGPGTRLTVL.